This T cell receptor beta chain was identified in a study of human T cells and chemical hapten exposure. This clonotype came up many times. The time point is: pre-sensitization, week 0. Treatment: therapeutic diphenylcyclopropenone sensitization with weekly scalp DPC. Alopecia patients deemed DPC-suitable, aged 18 to 70, excluding pregnancy. V lost 5 bases to trimming and J lost 4 bases; unmatched junction nucleotides: 5. Germline-derived CDR1 and CDR2 are MNHEY and SVGEGT. This CDR3 spans 14 amino acids. TCRdb re-called the RACE reads through MiXCR, storing one row per CDR3 protein. The data hold a few hundred thousand distinct CDR3 sequences, with 4.5% to 5.5% observed a single time.

The source material was whole blood, sampled in connection with sensitization to the hapten diphenylcyclopropenone (DPC). V is TRBV6-2 or TRBV6-3 and J is TRBJ2-3, with TRBD2 matching 8 bases. The source is a woman under 30 with alopecia areata. Some clones in this sample may be carry-over from other donors' samples. CDR3 in DNA: TGTGCCAGCAGTCGTAGCGGGGAATCAGATACGCAGTATTTT. It specifies CASSRSGESDTQYF.